A selection of T cell receptor beta chains follows, all from one sample in a study of T cell responses to AZD1222 COVID-19 vaccine. Sequencing used immunoSEQ multiplex PCR; TCRdb keeps in-frame clones, though not all of them. In the table there are roughly 98,000 clones, 88% of which are singletons. This sample comprised peripheral blood, obtained 28 days after the second AZD1222 dose. Receptors originate from an adult who received the AZD1222 COVID-19 vaccine. The CDR3 runs from the conserved cysteine through the conserved F or W. Fields, in order: V gene, D gene, J gene, clone size, CDR3 DNA, CDR3 protein. The D gene is left open where the match is weak. Rows may omit the clone size; those that give it use once, few, many or a size class.

TRBV6-6	NA	TRBJ2-7	NA	TGTGCCAGCAGTCGGCGGGACATTTTATACGAGCAGTACTTC	CASSRRDILYEQYF
TRBV19	NA	TRBJ1-5	NA	TGTGCCAGTAGTACTTCCCTAGGGGGGATCGGTAGCAATCAGCCCCAGCATTTT	CASSTSLGGIGSNQPQHF
TRBV28	NA	TRBJ2-1	NA	TGTGCCAGCAGTTTTTGGAATGAGCAGTTCTTC	CASSFWNEQFF
TRBV15	NA	TRBJ2-2	NA	TGTGCCACCAGCAGAGAGGGGGCCAGAACCGGGGAGCTGTTTTTT	CATSREGARTGELFF
TRBV3-1/TRBV3-2	TRBD1	TRBJ2-5	NA	TGTGCCAGCAGCCACCCACAGGGGAGAGAGACCCAGTACTTC	CASSHPQGRETQYF
TRBV10-2	NA	TRBJ2-1	NA	TGCGCCAGCAGTGTCTGGCTGGGAATCACCTACAATGAGCAGTTCTTC	CASSVWLGITYNEQFF
TRBV3-1/TRBV3-2	TRBD1	TRBJ1-2	NA	TGTGCCAGCGGTCGACAGGGGGATGGCTACACCTTC	CASGRQGDGYTF
TRBV27	NA	TRBJ1-1	NA	TGTGCCAGCAGTTTATTTTCGGACATCATGAACACTGAAGCTTTCTTT	CASSLFSDIMNTEAFF
TRBV28	NA	TRBJ2-3	NA	TGTGCCAGCAGTAGACAGACAGATACGCAGTATTTT	CASSRQTDTQYF
TRBV5-6	NA	TRBJ1-2	NA	TGTGCCAGCAGCTCGCTCGGGGTTGATGGCTACACCTTC	CASSSLGVDGYTF
TRBV5-4	NA	TRBJ1-2	NA	TGTGCCAGCAGCTTGGGTCAGGGTCGATATGGCTACACCTTC	CASSLGQGRYGYTF
TRBV30	NA	TRBJ2-3	NA	TGTGCCTGGACTCCGAACTACGCGCCCCGCACGCAGTATTTT	CAWTPNYAPRTQYF
TRBV7-2	NA	TRBJ2-3	NA	TGTGCCAGCAGCCAGATAAGGGCCGGAATGCAGTATTTT	CASSQIRAGMQYF
TRBV7-8	TRBD2	TRBJ2-3	NA	TGTGCCAGCAGCTCACAGCGGGGGATCACAGATACGCAGTATTTT	CASSSQRGITDTQYF
TRBV6-5	NA	TRBJ1-5	NA	TGTGCCAGCAGTTACGGGGGTACTCACAATCAGCCCCAGCATTTT	CASSYGGTHNQPQHF
TRBV5-1	NA	TRBJ2-2	NA	TGCGCCAGCAGCCGCCAACTACCGCCGACCGGGGAGCTGTTTTTT	CASSRQLPPTGELFF
TRBV16	NA	TRBJ1-2	few	TGTGCCAGCAGCCAAATTTCAGCTAACTATGGCTACACCTTC	CASSQISANYGYTF
TRBV2	NA	TRBJ1-2	NA	TGTGCCAGCACCACTGACATAGCAAGCTATGGCTACACCTTC	CASTTDIASYGYTF
TRBV28	NA	TRBJ1-6	few	TGTGCCAGCAGTGGCCCGACAGGTTGGAGCAACTCACCCCTCCACTTT	CASSGPTGWSNSPLHF
TRBV18	NA	TRBJ1-1	NA	TGTGCCAGCTCACCCCCGGGTCCGAACACTGAAGCTTTCTTT	CASSPPGPNTEAFF
TRBV7-2	NA	TRBJ1-2	NA	TGTGCCAGCAGCTACAGTCTGACAGCTAACTATGGCTACACCTTC	CASSYSLTANYGYTF
TRBV6-2/TRBV6-3	TRBD2	TRBJ2-4	NA	TGTGCCAGCAGTTACTCGATGCGGGGGGTGAACATTCAGTACTTC	CASSYSMRGVNIQYF
TRBV4-1	NA	TRBJ1-3	NA	TGCGCCAGCAGCCAAGATAAGGTCGCGTCTGGAAACACCATATATTTT	CASSQDKVASGNTIYF